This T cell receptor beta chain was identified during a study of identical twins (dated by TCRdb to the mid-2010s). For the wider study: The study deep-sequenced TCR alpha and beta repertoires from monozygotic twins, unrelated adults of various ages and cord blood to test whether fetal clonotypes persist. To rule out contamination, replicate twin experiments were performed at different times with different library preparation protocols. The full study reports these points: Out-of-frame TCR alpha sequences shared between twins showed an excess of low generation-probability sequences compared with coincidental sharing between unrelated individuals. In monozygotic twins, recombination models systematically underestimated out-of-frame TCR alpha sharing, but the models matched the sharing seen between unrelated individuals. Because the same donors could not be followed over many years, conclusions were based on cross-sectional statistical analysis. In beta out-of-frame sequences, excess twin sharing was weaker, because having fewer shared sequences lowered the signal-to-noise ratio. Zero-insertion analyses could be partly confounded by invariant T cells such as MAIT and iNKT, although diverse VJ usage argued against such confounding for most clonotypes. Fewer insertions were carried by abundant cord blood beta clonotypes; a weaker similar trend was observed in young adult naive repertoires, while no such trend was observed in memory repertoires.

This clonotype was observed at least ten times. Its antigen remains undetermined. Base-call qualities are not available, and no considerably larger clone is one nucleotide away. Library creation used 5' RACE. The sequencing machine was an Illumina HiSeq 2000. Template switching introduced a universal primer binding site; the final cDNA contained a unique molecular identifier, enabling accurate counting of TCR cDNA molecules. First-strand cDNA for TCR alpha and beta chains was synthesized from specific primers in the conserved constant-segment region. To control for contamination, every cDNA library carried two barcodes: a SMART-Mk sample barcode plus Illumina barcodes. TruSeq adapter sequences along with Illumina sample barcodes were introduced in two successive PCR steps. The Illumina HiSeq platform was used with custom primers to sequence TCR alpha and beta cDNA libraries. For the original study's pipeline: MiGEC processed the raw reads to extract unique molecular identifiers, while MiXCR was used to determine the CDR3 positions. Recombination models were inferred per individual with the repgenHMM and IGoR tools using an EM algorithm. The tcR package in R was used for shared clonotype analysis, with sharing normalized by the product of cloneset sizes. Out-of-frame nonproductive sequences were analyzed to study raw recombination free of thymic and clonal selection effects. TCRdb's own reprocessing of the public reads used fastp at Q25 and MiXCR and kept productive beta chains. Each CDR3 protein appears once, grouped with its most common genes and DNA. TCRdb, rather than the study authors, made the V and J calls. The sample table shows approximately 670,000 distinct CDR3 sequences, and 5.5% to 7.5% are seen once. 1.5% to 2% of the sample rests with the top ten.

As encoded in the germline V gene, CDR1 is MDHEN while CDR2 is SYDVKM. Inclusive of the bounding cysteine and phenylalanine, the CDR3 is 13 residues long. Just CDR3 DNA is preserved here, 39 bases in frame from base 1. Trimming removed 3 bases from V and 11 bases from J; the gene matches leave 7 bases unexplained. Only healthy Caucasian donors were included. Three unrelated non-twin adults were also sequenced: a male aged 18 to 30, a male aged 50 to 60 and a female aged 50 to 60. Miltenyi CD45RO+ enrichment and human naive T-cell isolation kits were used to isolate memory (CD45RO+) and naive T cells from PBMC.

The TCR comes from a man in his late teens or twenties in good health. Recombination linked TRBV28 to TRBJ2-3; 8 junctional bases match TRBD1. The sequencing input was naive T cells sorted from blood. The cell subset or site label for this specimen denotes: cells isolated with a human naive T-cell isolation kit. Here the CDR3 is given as CASSFGTGPKQYF. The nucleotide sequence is TGTGCCAGCAGTTTCGGGACAGGACCTAAGCAGTATTTT.